This T cell receptor beta chain is drawn from a study of blood T cell repertoires in COVID-19. Study background: The analysed material was cDNA or gDNA that came from T cells, B-cell-depleted T cells, or PBMCs.

Germline V gene sequence: CDR1 SGHVS, CDR2 FQNEAQ. This CDR3 is 17 amino acids long. V shed 5 bases and J 0 bases; nucleotides not matched to a gene: 8. As originally analysed: Using reference gene primer amplification, nucleated cell counts were estimated. This table comes from immunoSEQ multiplex PCR, and its TCRdb copy is limited to in-frame clones, with some not included. V and J calls and clone size are those listed in that table; D and trimming were worked out from the DNA. Among some 240,000 clones listed, approximately 90% were seen once. Source material: peripheral blood. The clonotype was recovered from a man in his sixties who had recovered from COVID-19. The genes are TRBV7-8 and TRBJ1-5, with 9 bases identical to TRBD1. The CDR3 nucleotides read TGTGCCAGCAGCCGGGACAGGGCTGTTTATAGCAATCAGCCCCAGCATTTT. Its protein is CASSRDRAVYSNQPQHF.